Given below is one TCR beta chain in context. This may come from a read error, since a much larger clone is one base off. Primers used in a second PCR of about 7 to 11 cycles were a sample-barcoded 5' primer and a J-beta primer mix. TCRdb independently ran MiXCR on the 5' RACE reads; one entry per CDR3 protein. This sample has approximately 700,000 distinct CDR3 sequences; about 30% occur once, and the top ten carry 15% to 19%. Germline V gene data show CDR1 as MNHEY and CDR2 as SMNVEV (reference sequence). The CDR3 contains 13 residues. This sample is drawn from a study of blood T cells in healthy people across ages.

Sequences were obtained from blood. This receptor was taken from an elderly woman in good health. This rearrangement joins TRBV27 to TRBJ2-6, with D perhaps TRBD1 (5 bases). In DNA form, the CDR3 reads TGTGCCAGCAGATCCGCTGGGGCCAGCGTCCTGACTTTC. This sequence encodes CASRSAGASVLTF.